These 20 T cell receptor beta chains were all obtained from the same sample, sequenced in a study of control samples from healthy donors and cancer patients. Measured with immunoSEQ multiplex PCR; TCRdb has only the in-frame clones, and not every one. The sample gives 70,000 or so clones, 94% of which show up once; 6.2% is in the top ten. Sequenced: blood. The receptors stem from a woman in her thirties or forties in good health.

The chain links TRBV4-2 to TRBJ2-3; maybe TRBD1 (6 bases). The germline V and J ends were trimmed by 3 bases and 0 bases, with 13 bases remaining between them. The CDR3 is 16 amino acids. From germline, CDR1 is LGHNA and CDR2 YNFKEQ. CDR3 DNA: TGTGCCAGCAGCCAGGGGAAGGGGGTTAGCACAGATACGCAGTATTTT. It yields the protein CASSQGKGVSTDTQYF.

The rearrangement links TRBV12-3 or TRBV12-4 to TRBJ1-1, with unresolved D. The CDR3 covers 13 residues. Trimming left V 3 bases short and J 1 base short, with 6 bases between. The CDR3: CASSFQANTEAFF. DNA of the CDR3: TGTGCCAGCAGTTTCCAGGCGAACACTGAAGCTTTCTTT.

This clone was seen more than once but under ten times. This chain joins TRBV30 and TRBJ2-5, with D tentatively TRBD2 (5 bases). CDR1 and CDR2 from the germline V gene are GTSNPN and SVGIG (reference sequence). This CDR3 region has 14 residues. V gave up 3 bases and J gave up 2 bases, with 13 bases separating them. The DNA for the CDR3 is TGTGCCTGGAGGGACTCCGTAACTCAAGAGACCCAGTACTTC. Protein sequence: CAWRDSVTQETQYF. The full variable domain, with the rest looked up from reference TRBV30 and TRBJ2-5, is SQTIHQWPATLVQPVGSPLSLECTVEGTSNPNLYWYRQAAGRGLQLLFYSVGIGQISSEVPQNLSASRPQDRQFILSSKKLLLSDSGFYLCAWRDSVTQETQYFGPGTRLLVL.

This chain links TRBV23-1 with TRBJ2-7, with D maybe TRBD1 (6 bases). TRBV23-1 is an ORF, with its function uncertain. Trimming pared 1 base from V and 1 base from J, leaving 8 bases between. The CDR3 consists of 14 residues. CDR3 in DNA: TGCGCCAGCAGTCAATACAGGGCTTCCTACGAGCAGTACTTC. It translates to CASSQYRASYEQYF.

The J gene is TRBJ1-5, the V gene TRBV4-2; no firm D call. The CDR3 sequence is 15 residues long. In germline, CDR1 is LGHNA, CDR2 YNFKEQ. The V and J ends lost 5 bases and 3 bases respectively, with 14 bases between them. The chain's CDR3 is CASSSGAGYNQPQHF. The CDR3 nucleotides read TGTGCCAGCAGCAGTGGTGCAGGATACAATCAGCCCCAGCATTTT.

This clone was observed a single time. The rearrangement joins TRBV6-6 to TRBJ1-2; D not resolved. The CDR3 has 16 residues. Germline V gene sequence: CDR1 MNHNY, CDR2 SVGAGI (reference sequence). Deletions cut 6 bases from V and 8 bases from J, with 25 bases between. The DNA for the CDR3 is TGTGCCAGCAGAATTACTATTGCCCCCTACCTGGGGGGCTACACCTTC. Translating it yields CASRITIAPYLGGYTF.

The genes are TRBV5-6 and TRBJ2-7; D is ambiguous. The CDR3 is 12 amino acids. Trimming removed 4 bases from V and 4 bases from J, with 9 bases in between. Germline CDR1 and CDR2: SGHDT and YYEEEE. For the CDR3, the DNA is TGTGCCAGCAGCCTTATGGAGTACGAGCAGTACTTC. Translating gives CASSLMEYEQYF.

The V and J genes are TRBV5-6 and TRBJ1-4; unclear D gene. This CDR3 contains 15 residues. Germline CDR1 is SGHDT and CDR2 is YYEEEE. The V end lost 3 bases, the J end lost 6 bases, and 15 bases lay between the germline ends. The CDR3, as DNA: TGTGCCAGCAGCTCGCGGACGGGAAGCCATGAAAAACTGTTTTTT. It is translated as CASSSRTGSHEKLFF.

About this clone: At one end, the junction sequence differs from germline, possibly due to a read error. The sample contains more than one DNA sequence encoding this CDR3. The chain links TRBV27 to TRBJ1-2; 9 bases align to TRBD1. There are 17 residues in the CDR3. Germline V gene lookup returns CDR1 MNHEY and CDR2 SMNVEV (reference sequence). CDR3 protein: CASSSRVNRGLDGGYTF. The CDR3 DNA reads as TGCGCCAGCAGTTCACGAGTAAACAGGGGGCTAGATGGAGGCTACACCTTC.

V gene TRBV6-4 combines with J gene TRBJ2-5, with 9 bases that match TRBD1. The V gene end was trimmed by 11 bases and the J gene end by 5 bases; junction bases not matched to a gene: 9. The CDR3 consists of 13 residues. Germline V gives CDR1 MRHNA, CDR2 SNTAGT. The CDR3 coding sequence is TGTGCCGGGTGGGACAGGGAGAAGGAGACCCAGTACTTC. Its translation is CAGWDREKETQYF.

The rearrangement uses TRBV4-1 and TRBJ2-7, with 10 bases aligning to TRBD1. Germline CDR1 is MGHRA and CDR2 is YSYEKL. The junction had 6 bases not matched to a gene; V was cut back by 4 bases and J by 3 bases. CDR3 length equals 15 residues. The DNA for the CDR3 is TGCGCCAGCAGCCCCCGGACAGGGGGTTTCTACGAGCAGTACTTC. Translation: CASSPRTGGFYEQYF.

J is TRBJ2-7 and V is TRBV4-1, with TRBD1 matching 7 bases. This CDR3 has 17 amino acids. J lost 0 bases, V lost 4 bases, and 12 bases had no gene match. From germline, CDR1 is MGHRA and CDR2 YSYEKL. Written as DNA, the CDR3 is TGCGCCAGCAGCCTTCAACGGACAGGACACACCTCCTACGAGCAGTACTTC. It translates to CASSLQRTGHTSYEQYF.

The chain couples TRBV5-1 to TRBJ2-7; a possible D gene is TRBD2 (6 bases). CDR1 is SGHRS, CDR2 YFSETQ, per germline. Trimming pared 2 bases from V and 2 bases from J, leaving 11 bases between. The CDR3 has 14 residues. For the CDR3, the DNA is TGCGCCAGCAGCTTTGGGACTCCTACCTACGAGCAGTACTTC. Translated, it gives CASSFGTPTYEQYF. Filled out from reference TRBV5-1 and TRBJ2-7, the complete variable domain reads KAGVTQTPRYLIKTRGQQVTLSCSPISGHRSVSWYQQTPGQGLQFLFEYFSETQRNKGNFPGRFSGRQFSNSRSEMNVSTLELGDSALYLCASSFGTPTYEQYFGPGTRLTVT.

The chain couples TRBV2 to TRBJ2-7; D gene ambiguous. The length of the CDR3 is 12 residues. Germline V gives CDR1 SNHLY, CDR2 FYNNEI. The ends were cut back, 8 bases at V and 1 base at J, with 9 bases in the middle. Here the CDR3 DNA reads TGTGCCAGCGGGCCTTTGTCCTACGAGCAGTACTTC. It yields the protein CASGPLSYEQYF.

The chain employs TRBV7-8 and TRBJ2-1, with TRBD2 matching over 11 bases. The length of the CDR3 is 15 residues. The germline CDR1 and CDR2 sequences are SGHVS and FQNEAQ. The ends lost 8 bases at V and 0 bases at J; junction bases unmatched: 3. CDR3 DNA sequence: TGTGCCAGCCGTAGCGGGGGGGCCTCCTACAATGAGCAGTTCTTC. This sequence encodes CASRSGGASYNEQFF.

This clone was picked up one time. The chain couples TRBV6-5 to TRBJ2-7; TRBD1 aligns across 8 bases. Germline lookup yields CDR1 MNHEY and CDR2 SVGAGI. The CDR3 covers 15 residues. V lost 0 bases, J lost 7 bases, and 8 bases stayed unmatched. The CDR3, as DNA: TGTGCCAGCAGTTACTCGACAGGGGCGGGGAGGGAGCAGTACTTC. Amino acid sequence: CASSYSTGAGREQYF.

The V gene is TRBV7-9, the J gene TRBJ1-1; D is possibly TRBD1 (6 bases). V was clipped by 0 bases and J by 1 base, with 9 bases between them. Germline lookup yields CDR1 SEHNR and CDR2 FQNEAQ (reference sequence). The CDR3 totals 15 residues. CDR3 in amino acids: CASSLAQGQNTEAFF. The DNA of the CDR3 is TGTGCCAGCAGCTTAGCACAGGGCCAGAACACTGAAGCTTTCTTT.

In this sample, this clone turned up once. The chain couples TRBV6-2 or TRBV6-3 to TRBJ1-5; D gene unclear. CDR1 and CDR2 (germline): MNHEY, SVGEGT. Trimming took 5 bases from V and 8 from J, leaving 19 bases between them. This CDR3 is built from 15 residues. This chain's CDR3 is CASSGLMGAGEPQHF. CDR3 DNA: TGTGCCAGCAGTGGCTTAATGGGAGCCGGGGAGCCCCAGCATTTT.

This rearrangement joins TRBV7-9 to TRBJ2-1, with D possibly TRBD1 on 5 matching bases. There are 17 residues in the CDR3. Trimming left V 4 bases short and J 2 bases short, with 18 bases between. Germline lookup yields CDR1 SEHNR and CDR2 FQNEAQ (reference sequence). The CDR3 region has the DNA TGTGCCAGCAGCTCCCCCCTTGGGGCCACCGCCTACAATGAGCAGTTCTTC. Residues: CASSSPLGATAYNEQFF.

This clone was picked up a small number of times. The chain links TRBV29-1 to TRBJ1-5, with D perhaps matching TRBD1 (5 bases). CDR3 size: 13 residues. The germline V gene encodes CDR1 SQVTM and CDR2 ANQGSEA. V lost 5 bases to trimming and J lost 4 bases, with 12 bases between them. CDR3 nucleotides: TGCAGCGTTCACGGCGGGGGGAATCAGCCCCAGCATTTT. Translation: CSVHGGGNQPQHF.